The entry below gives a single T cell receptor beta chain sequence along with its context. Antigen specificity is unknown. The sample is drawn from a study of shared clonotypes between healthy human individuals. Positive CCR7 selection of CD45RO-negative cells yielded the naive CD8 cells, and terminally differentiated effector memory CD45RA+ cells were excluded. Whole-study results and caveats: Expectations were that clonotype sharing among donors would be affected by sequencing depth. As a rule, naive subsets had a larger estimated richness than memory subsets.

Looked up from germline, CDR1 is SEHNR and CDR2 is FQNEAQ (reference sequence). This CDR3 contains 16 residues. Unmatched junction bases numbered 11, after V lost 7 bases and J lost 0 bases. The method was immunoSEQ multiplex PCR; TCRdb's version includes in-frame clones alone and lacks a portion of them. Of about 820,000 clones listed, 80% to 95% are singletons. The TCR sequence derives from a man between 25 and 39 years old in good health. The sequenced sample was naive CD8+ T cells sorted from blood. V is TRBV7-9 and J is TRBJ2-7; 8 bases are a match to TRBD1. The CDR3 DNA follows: TGTGCCAGCATCACCTCGAGGACAGGGTTCTCCTACGAGCAGTACTTC. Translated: CASITSRTGFSYEQYF.